Listed here are 8 T cell receptor beta chains from one sample, sequenced in a study of glioma-infiltrating T cells after dendritic cell vaccination. Profiling relied on immunoSEQ multiplex PCR, and the TCRdb table lists in-frame clones only, not all of them. The sample contains about 91,000 clones, 75% to 90% of which appear only once. This sample's time point: after dendritic cell vaccination, including at tumor progression/relapse. The starting material was blood, obtained after dendritic cell vaccination. These receptors all come from a human donor with glioblastoma.

V gene TRBV4-1 combines with J gene TRBJ1-2, with a weak D call TRBD1 (6 bases). Germline lookup yields CDR1 MGHRA and CDR2 YSYEKL. The V gene lost 1 base and the J gene lost 4 bases, with 13 bases spanning the gap. CDR3 size: 15 residues. CDR3: CASSQVGQYFYGYTF. As DNA, the CDR3 is TGCGCCAGCAGCCAAGTCGGACAGTATTTCTATGGCTACACCTTC.

The chain is built from TRBV5-1 and TRBJ2-1, with TRBD2 matching 16 bases. Germline CDR1 SGHRS, CDR2 YFSETQ. J was trimmed by 8 bases and V by 2 bases; bases with no gene match: 7. The CDR3 consists of 17 residues. CDR3 in DNA: TGCGCCAGCAGCTTTACCGGGACTAGCGGGGGGGTCGATGAGCAGTTCTTC. Amino acid sequence: CASSFTGTSGGVDEQFF.

This chain uses TRBV5-4 with TRBJ2-1; 7 bases agree with TRBD2. The CDR3 totals 15 residues. The germline CDR1 and CDR2 sequences are SGHNT and YYREEE (reference sequence). V lost 0 bases and J lost 4; bases outside the gene matches: 4. The CDR3 sequence is CASSLDVSGYNEQFF. In DNA, the CDR3 is TGTGCCAGCAGCTTGGATGTTAGCGGGTACAATGAGCAGTTCTTC.

This chain uses TRBV5-1 with TRBJ1-2, with D maybe TRBD1 (6 bases). This CDR3 comprises 15 residues. The germline V and J ends were trimmed by 2 bases and 2 bases, with 13 bases remaining between them. Germline CDR1 is SGHRS and CDR2 is YFSETQ. As DNA, the CDR3 is TGCGCCAGCAGCTTCCTAGGGGGAACCAACTATGGCTACACCTTC. It codes for CASSFLGGTNYGYTF.

This clone was counted a single time. V and J are TRBV7-9 and TRBJ2-1; TRBD1 might be the D (5 bases). Germline V gene lookup returns CDR1 SEHNR and CDR2 FQNEAQ (reference sequence). The CDR3 is made up of 14 amino acids. V dropped 5 bases and J dropped 7 bases, with 15 bases sitting between them. CDR3 nucleotide sequence: TGTGCCAGCAGCCCCTTAGCAGGGTGGAATGAGCAGTTCTTC. Its translation is CASSPLAGWNEQFF.

J is TRBJ1-4 and V is TRBV10-3; TRBD1 agrees at 8 bases. This CDR3 region has 14 residues. CDR1 is ENHRY and CDR2 is SYGVKD in the germline V gene. V shed 4 bases, J shed 2 bases, and the junction held 0 bases outside the gene matches. CDR3 region: CAISGTGTNEKLFF. In DNA form, the CDR3 reads TGTGCCATCAGTGGGACAGGGACTAATGAAAAACTGTTTTTT.

The rearrangement links TRBV7-9 to TRBJ2-2, with D perhaps matching TRBD2 (6 bases). V was cut by 3 bases and J by 1 base, with 9 bases left in between. This CDR3 region has 15 residues. The germline CDR1 and CDR2 sequences are SEHNR and FQNEAQ (reference sequence). The CDR3 bases are TGTGCCAGCAGCTTCCAGCGGGTGAACACCGGGGAGCTGTTTTTT. This codes for CASSFQRVNTGELFF.

CDR3 in DNA: TGTGCCAGCAGCCTCGGACAGGGGCTTGTTGAAGCTTTCTTT. Translated: CASSLGQGLVEAFF. This rearrangement joins TRBV7-9 to TRBJ1-1, with 9 positions matching TRBD1. Germline V gene data show CDR1 as SEHNR and CDR2 as FQNEAQ (reference sequence). V shed 5 bases and J 7 bases; nucleotides not matched to a gene: 8. CDR3 size: 14 residues.